This T cell receptor beta chain comes out of a study of graft-versus-host responses after intestinal transplantation. Background on the study: Uniformly, recipients were administered anti-thymocyte globulin induction with subsequent tacrolimus and steroids for approximately 3 years. Study findings and constraints: Ileal or blood samples showed some GvH clones first, and such clones were also found in recipient marrow.

Libraries were prepared by immunoSEQ multiplex PCR; TCRdb keeps only in-frame clonotypes and omits some of them. The sample yields 75,000 to 100,000 clones, 85% to 95% seen once. The CDR3 has 16 residues. The V segment lost 4 bases and the J segment 5 bases; nucleotides outside the gene matches: 11. CDR1 is LNHDA and CDR2 is SQIVND in the germline V gene (reference sequence). Note on this clone: Its antigen remains unidentified.

The TCR was taken from a human donor who received an intestinal transplant. Sequencing used unstimulated CD8+ T cells sorted from spleen or lymph node cells, obtained before intestinal transplant. This chain joins TRBV19 and TRBJ2-1, with TRBD2 identical over 7 bases. CDR3 nucleotides: TGTGCCAGTAGTAAACACCGGGACTATGGGGACAATGAGCAGTTCTTC. This sequence encodes CASSKHRDYGDNEQFF.